A single sample gave rise to the 27 T cell receptor beta chains below, sequenced in a study of T cell responses to AZD1222 COVID-19 vaccine. TCRdb's copy holds only in-frame clones and misses some; the assay was immunoSEQ multiplex PCR. The table lists about 160,000 clones, 90% to 95% of them singletons. The source was peripheral blood, collected on day 0 of AZD1222 vaccination. The receptors derive from an adult in good health.

V is TRBV3-1 (or the pseudogene TRBV3-2) and J is TRBJ2-5; 8 bases agree with TRBD2. CDR3 length: 16 residues. CDR1 and CDR2 from the germline V gene are LGHDT and YNNKEL (reference sequence). Trimming removed 0 bases from V and 4 bases from J; junction bases left unmatched: 7. CDR3 sequence: CASSQDSGARRETQYF. The CDR3 region has the DNA TGTGCCAGCAGCCAAGATAGCGGGGCCAGGCGAGAGACCCAGTACTTC.

This chain connects TRBV4-1 to TRBJ2-4; 9 positions match TRBD1. The CDR3 has 17 amino acids. J gave up 4 bases and V 4 bases, and 11 bases lay outside the gene matches. Per the germline V gene, CDR1 is MGHRA and CDR2 is YSYEKL. Written as DNA, the CDR3 is TGCGCCAGCAGCCCAGGCATCACCGGGACAGGGAAAAACATTCAGTACTTC. Amino acid sequence: CASSPGITGTGKNIQYF.

This clone has only one observation. The V gene is TRBV19, the J gene TRBJ2-2; D is tentatively TRBD1 or TRBD2 (6 bases each). The CDR3 extends over 16 amino acids. The V end was cut by 3 bases, the J end by 0 bases, with 11 bases between. Germline V CDR1 and CDR2: LNHDA, SQIVND (reference sequence). The CDR3 reads CASSILGGPNTGELFF. The CDR3 bases are TGTGCCAGTAGTATTTTGGGGGGCCCGAACACCGGGGAGCTGTTTTTT. The entire variable domain, with the rest obtained from reference TRBV19 and TRBJ2-2, is as follows: DGGITQSPKYLFRKEGQNVTLSCEQNLNHDAMYWYRQDPGQGLRLIYYSQIVNDFQKGDIAEGYSVSREKKESFPLTVTSAQKNPTAFYLCASSILGGPNTGELFFGEGSRLTVL.

The V call is TRBV6-5, the J call TRBJ2-1; 8 bases align to TRBD2. Germline values: CDR1 MNHEY, CDR2 SVGAGI. Losses at the gene ends were 8 bases for V and 4 bases for J; bases not matched to a gene: 13. This CDR3 has 16 residues. CDR3 sequence: CASRSPRGGTYNEQFF. CDR3 coding DNA: TGTGCCAGCCGTTCCCCCCGGGGGGGGACGTACAATGAGCAGTTCTTC.

The chain has TRBV12-3 or TRBV12-4 and TRBJ2-3; D gene unclear. The CDR3 has 12 residues. V was shortened by 3 bases and J by 4 bases, with 5 bases between the two germline ends. The CDR3 sequence: CASSFSADTQYF. The CDR3 nucleotides are TGTGCCAGCAGTTTCAGTGCAGATACGCAGTATTTT.

This chain joins TRBV27 and TRBJ1-5; TRBD1 agrees at 7 bases. J gave up 5 bases and V 5 bases, and 9 bases lay outside the gene matches. The CDR3 is made up of 15 amino acids. Per the germline V gene, CDR1 is MNHEY and CDR2 is SMNVEV (reference sequence). The CDR3 DNA reads TGTGCCAGCAGTCCTCAGGGGGAAGGAGATCAGCCCCAGCATTTT. It codes for CASSPQGEGDQPQHF.

The rearrangement links TRBV5-6 to TRBJ1-1; D gene unclear. The CDR3 is made up of 15 amino acids. Between the trimmed V and J ends, which lost 0 bases and 0 bases, there was a span of 9 bases. The germline V gene encodes CDR1 SGHDT and CDR2 YYEEEE. This CDR3 reads CASSLAKGLNTEAFF. The CDR3 DNA is TGTGCCAGCAGCTTGGCCAAGGGTCTGAACACTGAAGCTTTCTTT. Full variable domain (remainder filled in from reference TRBV5-6 and TRBJ1-1): DAGVTQSPTHLIKTRGQQVTLRCSPKSGHDTVSWYQQALGQGPQFIFQYYEEEERQRGNFPDRFSGHQFPNYSSELNVNALLLGDSALYLCASSLAKGLNTEAFFGQGTRLTVV.

The chain carries TRBV6-5 and TRBJ2-1; D gene uncertain. This CDR3 is built from 14 residues. Germline CDR1 reads MNHEY; CDR2 reads SVGAGI. The ends were cut back, 7 bases at V and 0 bases at J, with 10 bases in the middle. This chain's CDR3 is CASTTRSSYNEQFF. The CDR3, as DNA: TGTGCCAGCACCACCCGCAGCTCCTACAATGAGCAGTTCTTC.

The V gene is TRBV4-3, the J gene TRBJ1-4; 9 nucleotides line up with TRBD1. The V gene's germline CDR1 is LGHNA and CDR2 YSLEER. The ends lost 0 bases at V and 7 bases at J; junction bases unmatched: 3. The CDR3 length is 15 residues. CDR3 DNA sequence: TGCGCCAGCAGCCAAGAGACAGGGGGATCTGAAAAACTGTTTTTT. Translating gives CASSQETGGSEKLFF.

The V call is TRBV2, the J call TRBJ2-4, with 8 bases aligning to TRBD1. The CDR3 is 14 amino acids. Germline V CDR1 and CDR2: SNHLY, FYNNEI. Germline trimming cut 6 bases from V and 0 bases from J; bases unmatched to any gene: 1. CDR3 in amino acids: CASRDRVAKNIQYF. DNA for the CDR3: TGTGCCAGCAGGGACAGGGTAGCCAAAAACATTCAGTACTTC. Complete variable domain (other parts from reference TRBV2 and TRBJ2-4): EPEVTQTPSHQVTQMGQEVILRCVPISNHLYFYWYRQILGQKVEFLVSFYNNEISEKSEIFDDQFSVERPDGSNFTLKIRSTKLEDSAMYFCASRDRVAKNIQYFGAGTRLSVL.

The gene calls are TRBV27 and TRBJ1-4, with a tentative D call TRBD1 (5 bases). The CDR3 runs 15 residues. Trimming pared 6 bases from V and 8 bases from J, leaving 19 bases between. Germline CDR1 is MNHEY and CDR2 is SMNVEV (reference sequence). The CDR3 reads CASSKVGGREEKLFF. CDR3 coding DNA: TGTGCCAGCAGCAAAGTGGGCGGCAGGGAGGAAAAACTGTTTTTT. Looking up the rest from reference TRBV27 and TRBJ1-4 gives the full variable domain: EAQVTQNPRYLITVTGKKLTVTCSQNMNHEYMSWYRQDPGLGLRQIYYSMNVEVTDKGDVPEGYKVSRKEKRNFPLILESPSPNQTSLYFCASSKVGGREEKLFFGSGTQLSVL.

This rearrangement joins TRBV7-9 to TRBJ2-6, with D perhaps being TRBD1 or TRBD2 (6 bases each). CDR1 is SEHNR, CDR2 FQNEAQ, per germline (reference sequence). The CDR3 is 18 amino acids. Trimming took 1 base from V and 1 from J, leaving 14 bases between them. CDR3 loop: CASSLGRDTISGANVLTF. The CDR3 region has the DNA TGTGCCAGCAGCTTAGGGCGGGACACCATATCTGGGGCCAACGTCCTGACTTTC.

The chain has TRBV23-1 and TRBJ1-2; 9 nucleotides match TRBD1. TRBV23-1 is identified as an open reading frame with a role that is uncertain. CDR3 length: 15 residues. V lost 4 bases and J lost 7; bases outside the gene matches: 10. Written as DNA, the CDR3 is TGCGCCAGCAGTCTACGGGGACAGGGTGGATGTGGCTACACCTTC. It encodes CASSLRGQGGCGYTF.

V and J are TRBV5-1 and TRBJ2-3, with 12 positions matching TRBD2. V dropped 5 bases and J dropped 3; count of bases not matched to a gene: 13. The CDR3 is 18 residues long. Per germline, CDR1 SGHRS and CDR2 YFSETQ. CDR3 region: CASRNRTSGARLTDTQYF. The CDR3 DNA follows: TGCGCCAGCAGAAATCGGACTAGCGGGGCCCGTTTAACAGATACGCAGTATTTT.

V usage is TRBV29-1 and J usage is TRBJ1-4; D is ambiguous. V gave up 6 bases and J gave up 7 bases, with 9 bases separating them. The germline gives CDR1 SQVTM, CDR2 ANQGSEA. This CDR3 has 11 amino acids. CDR3 nucleotide sequence: TGCAGCGTGGGTTTGGGTGAAAAACTGTTTTTT. Protein: CSVGLGEKLFF.

This clone was recorded once. The chain carries TRBV25-1 and TRBJ1-6; 9 nucleotides match TRBD1. V trimming: 5 bases; J trimming: 9 bases; junction bases outside the gene matches: 14. The germline V gene encodes CDR1 MGHDK and CDR2 SYGVNS. The CDR3 is 17 amino acids. CDR3 sequence (DNA): TGTGCCAGCAGTCAATCTCCCACGGGACAGGGAGGTTCACCCCTCCACTTT. This gives the protein CASSQSPTGQGGSPLHF.

The chain has TRBV6-6 and TRBJ1-1, with no clear D. V was cut by 0 bases and J by 9 bases, with 5 bases left in between. CDR3 length: 11 amino acids. Germline CDR1 is MNHNY and CDR2 is SVGAGI (reference sequence). CDR3 protein: CASSYSSKAFF. CDR3 bases: TGTGCCAGCAGTTACTCGTCGAAAGCTTTCTTT.

V gene TRBV19 combines with J gene TRBJ1-4; perhaps TRBD1 as D (6 bases). The length of the CDR3 is 15 residues. Germline V lookup: CDR1 LNHDA, CDR2 SQIVND (reference sequence). V was clipped by 9 bases and J by 0 bases, with 14 bases between them. The CDR3 DNA is TGTGCCAGCAAGACAGGCGATGCAACTAATGAAAAACTGTTTTTT. As protein: CASKTGDATNEKLFF.

The genes are TRBV4-1 and TRBJ2-1; the D is unclear. This CDR3 comprises 12 residues. The V gene lost 3 bases and the J gene lost 5 bases, with 5 bases spanning the gap. From germline, CDR1 is MGHRA and CDR2 YSYEKL. Written as DNA, the CDR3 is TGCGCCAGCAGCCAGATAAACAATGAGCAGTTCTTC. It yields the protein CASSQINNEQFF.

This clone was seen once. The chain joins TRBV3-1 (or the pseudogene TRBV3-2) to TRBJ2-5; 9 nucleotides align to TRBD2. CDR3 length equals 16 residues. CDR1 and CDR2 (germline): LGHDT, YNNKEL (reference sequence). With 0 bases clipped from V and 3 bases from J, the junction kept 5 bases outside the gene matches. The CDR3 DNA reads as TGTGCCAGCAGCCAAGAGACTAGCGGTGTGGAAGAGACCCAGTACTTC. It translates to CASSQETSGVEETQYF.

The CDR3 nucleotides are TGCGCCAGCAGCCTTGGACAGGGGACTAATGAAAAACTGTTTTTT. Encoded protein: CASSLGQGTNEKLFF. The chain links TRBV5-1 to TRBJ1-4; 9 bases agree with TRBD1. Trimming removed 4 bases from V and 2 bases from J; junction bases left unmatched: 3. Germline V gene sequence: CDR1 SGHRS, CDR2 YFSETQ. The CDR3 totals 15 residues.

The rearrangement joins TRBV7-6 to TRBJ1-4, with no clear D. Looked up from germline, CDR1 is SGHVS and CDR2 is FNYEAQ. Trimming took off 1 base at V and 12 bases at J, with 12 bases between the two ends. The CDR3 is made up of 13 amino acids. CDR3 in amino acids: CASSLGAAGELFF. The CDR3 nucleotides are TGTGCCAGCAGCTTAGGGGCAGCCGGGGAACTGTTTTTT. Full variable domain (missing parts from reference TRBV7-6 and TRBJ1-4): GAGVSQSPRYKVTKRGQDVALRCDPISGHVSLYWYRQALGQGPEFLTYFNYEAQQDKSGLPNDRFSAERPEGSISTLTIQRTEQRDSAMYRCASSLGAAGELFFGSGTQLSVL.

V usage is TRBV12-3 or TRBV12-4 and J usage is TRBJ2-2, with no clear D. V lost 7 bases and J lost 4, with 10 bases in between. This CDR3 comprises 13 residues. CDR3: CASMGWVTGELFF. In DNA form, the CDR3 reads TGTGCCAGCATGGGTTGGGTCACCGGGGAGCTGTTTTTT.

The chain carries TRBV4-1 and TRBJ1-4, with D possibly matching TRBD1 (5 bases). V shed 6 bases and J shed 7 bases, with 18 bases lying between them. CDR1 and CDR2 from the germline V gene are MGHRA and YSYEKL. The CDR3 loop spans 15 amino acids. The CDR3 protein is CASRRMGGEGEKLFF. As DNA, the CDR3 is TGCGCCAGCAGACGAATGGGAGGGGAAGGTGAAAAACTGTTTTTT.

The V call is TRBV9, the J call TRBJ1-2; no reliable D call. The CDR3 length is 13 residues. V gave up 2 bases and J gave up 3 bases, with 8 bases separating them. CDR1 is SGDLS and CDR2 is YYNGEE in the germline V gene. CDR3 sequence: CASSVGLDYGYTF. CDR3 nucleotides: TGTGCCAGCAGCGTGGGTTTGGACTATGGCTACACCTTC.

The chain uses TRBV7-6 and TRBJ1-1; D not resolved. The CDR3 has 14 amino acids. Germline-derived CDR1 and CDR2 are SGHVS and FNYEAQ. The V and J ends lost 7 bases and 2 bases respectively, with 14 bases between them. The CDR3 is CASIDQRGNTEAFF. CDR3 in DNA: TGTGCCAGCATCGACCAACGGGGAAACACTGAAGCTTTCTTT. The full variable domain, rest sourced from reference TRBV7-6 and TRBJ1-1, is GAGVSQSPRYKVTKRGQDVALRCDPISGHVSLYWYRQALGQGPEFLTYFNYEAQQDKSGLPNDRFSAERPEGSISTLTIQRTEQRDSAMYRCASIDQRGNTEAFFGQGTRLTVV.

CDR3 sequence reads: CASSFAGTYSSETQYF. DNA for the CDR3: TGTGCCAGCAGTTTCGCCGGGACCTATAGTTCTGAGACCCAGTACTTC. The J gene is TRBJ2-5, the V gene TRBV6-5, with D possibly being TRBD1 or TRBD2 (5 bases each). CDR1 is MNHEY and CDR2 is SVGAGI in the germline V gene. Trimming shortened V by 4 bases and J by 5 bases, and 20 bases separated the two germline ends. The CDR3 extends over 16 amino acids.